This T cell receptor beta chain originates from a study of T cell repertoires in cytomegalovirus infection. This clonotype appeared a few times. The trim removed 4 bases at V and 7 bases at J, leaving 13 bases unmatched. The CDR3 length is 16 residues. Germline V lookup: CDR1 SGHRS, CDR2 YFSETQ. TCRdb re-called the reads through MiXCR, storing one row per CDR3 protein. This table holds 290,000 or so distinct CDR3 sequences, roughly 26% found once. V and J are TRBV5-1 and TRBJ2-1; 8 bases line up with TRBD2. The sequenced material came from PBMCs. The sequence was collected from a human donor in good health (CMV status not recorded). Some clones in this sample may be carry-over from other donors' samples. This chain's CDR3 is CASSALPGGEGNEQFF. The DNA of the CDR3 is TGCGCCAGCAGCGCGCTGCCCGGGGGGGAGGGGAATGAGCAGTTCTTC.